This T cell receptor beta chain was captured in a study of OX40 agonist ivuxolimab in advanced cancers. Study information: The study enrolled dose-escalation patients with hepatocellular carcinoma, melanoma, renal cell or head and neck cancer.

Repertoires were generated with immunoSEQ multiplex PCR, while TCRdb's copy carries only in-frame clones and drops some. Of about 72,000 clones listed, approximately 89% are singletons. The TCR was taken from an adult with an advanced solid tumor such as melanoma, head and neck, liver or kidney cancer. The sequencing here drew on CD4+ or CD8+ T cells sorted from blood, taken in a trial of the OX40 agonist ivuxolimab.

The CDR3 is CASSFVQGNTEAFF. For the CDR3, the DNA is TGTGCCAGCAGTTTCGTACAGGGGAACACTGAAGCTTTCTTT. The J gene is TRBJ1-1, the V gene TRBV6-5; tentative D call: TRBD1 (6 bases). V dropped 4 bases and J dropped 1 base, with 10 bases sitting between them. The CDR3 sequence is 14 residues long. Germline CDR1 reads MNHEY; CDR2 reads SVGAGI.